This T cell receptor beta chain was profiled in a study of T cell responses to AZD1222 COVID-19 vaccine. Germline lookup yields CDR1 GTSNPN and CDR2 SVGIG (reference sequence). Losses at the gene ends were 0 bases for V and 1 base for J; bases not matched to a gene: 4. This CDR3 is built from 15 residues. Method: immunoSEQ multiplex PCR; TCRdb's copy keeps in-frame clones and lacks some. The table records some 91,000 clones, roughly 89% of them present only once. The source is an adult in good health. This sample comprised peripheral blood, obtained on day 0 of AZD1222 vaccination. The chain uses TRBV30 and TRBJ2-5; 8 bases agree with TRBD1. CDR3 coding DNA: TGTGCCTGGAGTGTACAGGGGGGTCCCCAAGAGACCCAGTACTTC. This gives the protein CAWSVQGGPQETQYF.